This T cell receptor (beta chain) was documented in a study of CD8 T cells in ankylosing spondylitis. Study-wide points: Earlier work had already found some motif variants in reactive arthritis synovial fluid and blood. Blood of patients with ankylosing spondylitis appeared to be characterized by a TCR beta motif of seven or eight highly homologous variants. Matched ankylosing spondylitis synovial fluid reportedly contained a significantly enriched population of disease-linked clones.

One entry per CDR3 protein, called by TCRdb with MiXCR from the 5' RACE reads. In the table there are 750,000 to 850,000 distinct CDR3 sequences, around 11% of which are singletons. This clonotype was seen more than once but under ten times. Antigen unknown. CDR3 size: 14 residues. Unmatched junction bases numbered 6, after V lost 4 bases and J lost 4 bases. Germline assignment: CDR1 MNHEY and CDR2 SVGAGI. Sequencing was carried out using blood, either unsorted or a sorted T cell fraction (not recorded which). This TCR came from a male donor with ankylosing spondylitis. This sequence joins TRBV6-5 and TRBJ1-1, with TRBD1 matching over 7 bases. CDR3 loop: CASSLNPGGTEAFF. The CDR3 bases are TGTGCCAGCAGTTTGAACCCAGGGGGCACTGAAGCTTTCTTT.